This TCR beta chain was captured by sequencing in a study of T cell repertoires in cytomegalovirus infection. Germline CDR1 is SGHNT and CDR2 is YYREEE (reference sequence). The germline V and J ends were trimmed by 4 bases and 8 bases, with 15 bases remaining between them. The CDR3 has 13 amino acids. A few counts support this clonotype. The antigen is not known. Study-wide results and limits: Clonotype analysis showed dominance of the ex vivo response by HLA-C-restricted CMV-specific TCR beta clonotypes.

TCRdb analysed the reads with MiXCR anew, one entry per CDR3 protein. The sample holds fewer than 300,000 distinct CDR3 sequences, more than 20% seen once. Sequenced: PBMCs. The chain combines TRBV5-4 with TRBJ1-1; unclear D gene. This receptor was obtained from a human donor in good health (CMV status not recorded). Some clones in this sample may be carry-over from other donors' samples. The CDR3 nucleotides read TGTGCCAGCAGCCCAACCTCGCGGGTCGAAGCTTTCTTT. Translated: CASSPTSRVEAFF.